Listed here are 18 T cell receptor beta chains from one sample, sequenced in a study of T cell repertoires in cytomegalovirus infection. Antigens of these TCRs are unknown. TCRdb called the reads again in MiXCR, with one record for every CDR3 protein. The profile shows 450,000 to 650,000 distinct CDR3 sequences, roughly 43% of them singletons. The sequencing here drew on cultured PBMCs, taken from culture after CMV antigen stimulation. The receptors were sampled from a human donor in good health (CMV status not recorded). Some clones in this sample may be carry-over from other donors' samples.

CDR3 loop: CASSRHDRGSNQPQHF. In DNA, the CDR3 is TGTGCCAGCAGCCGCCATGATAGGGGCAGCAATCAGCCCCAGCATTTT. The J gene is TRBJ1-5, the V gene TRBV14; weak D call: TRBD1 (5 bases). Trimming cost V 4 bases and J 1 base, with 14 bases left between them. Germline lookup yields CDR1 SGHDN and CDR2 FVKESK. CDR3 length: 16 residues.

This clonotype was seen many times. This sequence joins TRBV7-2 and TRBJ1-4, with a possible D match to TRBD1 (5 bases). Per germline, CDR1 SGHTA and CDR2 FQGNSA. The CDR3 runs to 14 residues. Trimming pared 1 base from V and 3 bases from J, leaving 6 bases between. DNA for the CDR3: TGTGCCAGCAGCTTAGTCAGGGCTAATGAAAAACTGTTTTTT. Its protein is CASSLVRANEKLFF.

This rearrangement joins TRBV12-3 or TRBV12-4 to TRBJ1-5; D might be TRBD1 (6 bases). V was trimmed by 5 bases and J by 7 bases, leaving 15 bases between them. The CDR3 runs to 14 residues. The CDR3 loop is CASSGQGGRQPQHF. In nucleotides, the CDR3 is TGTGCCAGCAGTGGACAAGGGGGGAGACAGCCCCAGCATTTT.

V and J are TRBV10-3 and TRBJ1-6; no clear D. The V gene lost 4 bases and the J gene lost 8 bases, with 12 bases spanning the gap. CDR1 is ENHRY and CDR2 is SYGVKD in the germline V gene. This CDR3 contains 14 residues. CDR3 protein: CAISVGRTDSPLHF. Here the CDR3 DNA reads TGTGCCATCAGTGTCGGCAGAACGGATTCACCCCTCCACTTT.

CDR3 sequence reads: CAISAAGDSNEQFF. Here the CDR3 DNA reads TGTGCCATCAGTGCGGCAGGGGATAGCAATGAGCAGTTCTTC. The V and J genes are TRBV10-3 and TRBJ2-1; D is perhaps TRBD1 (6 bases). Germline-derived CDR1 and CDR2 are ENHRY and SYGVKD. The CDR3 sequence is 14 residues long. Trimming pared 4 bases from V and 6 bases from J, leaving 13 bases between.

V is TRBV9 and J is TRBJ2-5, with 8 bases aligning to TRBD2. The CDR3 has 14 residues. J was trimmed by 5 bases and V by 0 bases; bases with no gene match: 3. Germline V gene lookup returns CDR1 SGDLS and CDR2 YYNGEE. The CDR3 loop is CASSVAGGPETQYF. CDR3 DNA sequence: TGTGCCAGCAGCGTAGCGGGAGGGCCGGAGACCCAGTACTTC. Complete variable domain (other parts from reference TRBV9 and TRBJ2-5): DSGVTQTPKHLITATGQRVTLRCSPRSGDLSVYWYQQSLDQGLQFLIQYYNGEERAKGNILERFSAQQFPDLHSELNLSSLELGDSALYFCASSVAGGPETQYFGPGTRLLVL.

V usage is TRBV12-3 or TRBV12-4 and J usage is TRBJ2-3; TRBD1 matches at 7 bases. V dropped 5 bases and J dropped 6; count of bases not matched to a gene: 14. The CDR3 is 16 amino acids. The CDR3 here is CASSKPTGMGGDTQYF. CDR3 sequence (DNA): TGTGCCAGCAGTAAACCGACAGGGATGGGTGGGGATACGCAGTATTTT.

The chain couples TRBV29-1 to TRBJ1-2; tentative D call: TRBD1 (5 bases). The germline V and J ends were trimmed by 3 bases and 6 bases, with 14 bases remaining between them. Germline CDR1 reads SQVTM; CDR2 reads ANQGSEA. The CDR3 sequence is 13 residues long. CDR3: CSVEGVETDGYTF. In nucleotides, the CDR3 is TGCAGCGTTGAGGGGGTAGAGACGGATGGCTACACCTTC.

This CDR3 reads CASSLNGQAYEQYF. CDR3 in DNA: TGTGCCAGCAGCCTCAATGGGCAGGCCTACGAGCAGTACTTC. The V call is TRBV11-2, the J call TRBJ2-7; D remains ambiguous. Trimming removed 5 bases from V and 2 bases from J, with 13 bases in between. Germline V CDR1 and CDR2: SGHAT, FQNNGV. The CDR3 contains 14 residues.

The rearrangement joins TRBV11-2 to TRBJ2-1; D is uncertain. Trimming took 7 bases from V and 4 from J, leaving 11 bases between them. CDR3 length: 13 residues. Germline V CDR1 and CDR2: SGHAT, FQNNGV. In nucleotides, the CDR3 is TGTGCCAGCAAGCTCGCTACTTACAATGAGCAGTTCTTC. Residues: CASKLATYNEQFF.

The V call is TRBV5-4, the J call TRBJ2-3; D is perhaps TRBD2 (6 bases). Germline CDR1 reads SGHNT; CDR2 reads YYREEE (reference sequence). V was trimmed by 6 bases and J by 8 bases, leaving 22 bases between them. The CDR3 sequence is 15 residues long. CDR3 loop: CASTKAQGLIGTQYF. As DNA, the CDR3 is TGTGCCAGCACCAAAGCCCAGGGACTTATCGGTACGCAGTATTTT.

This clonotype appeared a few times. The rearrangement uses TRBV7-2 and TRBJ1-4; D perhaps matches TRBD1 (5 bases). V lost 3 bases and J 6 bases, leaving 8 bases between the germline ends. This CDR3 region has 13 residues. The germline V gene encodes CDR1 SGHTA and CDR2 FQGNSA. CDR3 in DNA: TGTGCCAGCAGCTTCAGGGCCGATGAAAAACTGTTTTTT. Protein: CASSFRADEKLFF.

This clonotype was seen ten or more times. This chain links TRBV7-2 with TRBJ1-6; 7 bases align to TRBD1. The CDR3 has 15 residues. J gave up 7 bases and V 1 base, and 4 bases lay outside the gene matches. Looked up from germline, CDR1 is SGHTA and CDR2 is FQGNSA. For the CDR3, the DNA is TGTGCCAGCAGCTTAGTAGACAGGGACAATTCACCCCTCCACTTT. This encodes CASSLVDRDNSPLHF.

The chain is built from TRBV5-1 and TRBJ2-2, with TRBD2 matching over 7 bases. This CDR3 region has 14 residues. CDR1 is SGHRS and CDR2 is YFSETQ in the germline V gene. J gave up 1 base and V 3 bases, and 0 bases lay outside the gene matches. DNA of the CDR3: TGCGCCAGCAGCTGGGAGGGGAACACCGGGGAGCTGTTTTTT. Residues: CASSWEGNTGELFF.

This clonotype was seen a few times. This chain joins TRBV11-2 and TRBJ2-7, with a tentative D call TRBD2 (6 bases). The V gene's germline CDR1 is SGHAT and CDR2 FQNNGV. Trimming took off 5 bases at V and 5 bases at J, with 22 bases between the two ends. The CDR3 is 16 amino acids. Written as DNA, the CDR3 is TGTGCCAGCAGCCCACTCCTGGGCGGGATGAGGAACGAGCAGTACTTC. This codes for CASSPLLGGMRNEQYF.

The V call is TRBV30, the J call TRBJ2-2; TRBD2 might be the D (5 bases). V was trimmed by 5 bases and J by 0 bases, leaving 7 bases between them. This CDR3 is 13 amino acids long. Germline assignment: CDR1 GTSNPN and CDR2 SVGIG (reference sequence). CDR3: CAWGLTNTGELFF. In nucleotides, the CDR3 is TGTGCCTGGGGACTGACGAACACCGGGGAGCTGTTTTTT.

The rearrangement uses TRBV4-1 and TRBJ1-1, with 9 nucleotides matching TRBD1. The CDR3 runs 14 residues. Per the germline V gene, CDR1 is MGHRA and CDR2 is YSYEKL. With V trimmed by 5 bases and J by 6 bases, 7 bases remained unmatched. CDR3 nucleotides: TGCGCCAGCAGCGAACAGGGGGCCGGGGCTGAAGCTTTCTTT. Translation gives CASSEQGAGAEAFF.

The rearrangement joins TRBV12-3 or TRBV12-4 to TRBJ1-1; D remains unclear. The CDR3 is 13 residues long. V was shortened by 5 bases and J by 11 bases, with 18 bases between the two germline ends. The CDR3 DNA is TGTGCCAGCAGTCCCCCCGGCGGGGTGAGGGCTTTCTTT. It encodes CASSPPGGVRAFF.